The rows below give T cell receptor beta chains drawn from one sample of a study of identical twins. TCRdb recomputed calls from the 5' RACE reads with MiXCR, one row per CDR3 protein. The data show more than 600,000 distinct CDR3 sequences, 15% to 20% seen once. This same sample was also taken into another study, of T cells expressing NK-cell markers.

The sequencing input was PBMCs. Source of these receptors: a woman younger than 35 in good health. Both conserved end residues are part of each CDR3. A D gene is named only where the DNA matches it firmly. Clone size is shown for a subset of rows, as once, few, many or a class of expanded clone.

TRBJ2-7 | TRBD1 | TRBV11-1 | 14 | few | CASSLFTGEGEQYF | TGTGCCAGCAGCTTATTCACAGGGGAAGGCGAGCAGTACTTC
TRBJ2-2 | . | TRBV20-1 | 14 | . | CSASTIRGTGELFF | TGCAGTGCTAGTACCATCAGGGGCACCGGGGAGCTGTTTTTT
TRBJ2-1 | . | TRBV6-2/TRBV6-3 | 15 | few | CASSYSGLGSNEQFF | TGTGCCAGCAGTTACTCGGGACTGGGCAGCAATGAGCAGTTCTTC
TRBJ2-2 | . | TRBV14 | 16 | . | CASSQFIRGSGGELFF | TGTGCCAGCAGCCAATTTATCCGGGGAAGCGGCGGGGAGCTGTTTTTT
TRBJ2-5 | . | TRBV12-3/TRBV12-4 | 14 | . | CASSILRTEETQYF | TGTGCCAGCAGTATTCTTAGGACCGAAGAGACCCAGTACTTC
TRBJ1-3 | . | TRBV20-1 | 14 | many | CSASSGATGNTIYF | TGCAGTGCTTCCTCGGGGGCCACTGGAAACACCATATATTTT
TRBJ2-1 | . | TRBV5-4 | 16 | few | CASSLAWKSRDNEQFF | TGTGCCAGCAGCTTGGCCTGGAAGTCTAGGGACAATGAGCAGTTCTTC
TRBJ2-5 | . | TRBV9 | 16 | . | CASSVGWGPLQETQYF | TGTGCCAGCAGCGTAGGGTGGGGGCCCCTCCAAGAGACCCAGTACTTC
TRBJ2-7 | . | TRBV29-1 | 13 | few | CSVQQSPSYEQYF | TGCAGCGTTCAACAATCTCCTTCCTACGAGCAGTACTTC
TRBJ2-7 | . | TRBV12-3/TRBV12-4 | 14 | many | CASSWGTQSYEQYF | TGTGCCAGCAGTTGGGGGACTCAGTCCTACGAGCAGTACTTC
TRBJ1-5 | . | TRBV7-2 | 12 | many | CASSLMGQPQHF | TGTGCCAGCAGCTTAATGGGTCAGCCCCAGCATTTT
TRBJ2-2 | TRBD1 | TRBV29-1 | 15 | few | CSVGFDRANTGELFF | TGCAGCGTTGGATTTGACAGGGCGAACACCGGGGAGCTGTTTTTT
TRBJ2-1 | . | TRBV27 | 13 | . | CASSQSGYNEQFF | TGTGCCAGCAGTCAGTCCGGTTACAATGAGCAGTTCTTC
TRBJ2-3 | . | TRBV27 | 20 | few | CASSPRTGFLQNKGADTQYF | TGTGCCAGCAGTCCCCGGACCGGTTTCCTCCAAAACAAGGGCGCAGATACGCAGTATTTT
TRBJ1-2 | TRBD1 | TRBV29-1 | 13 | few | CSVPDRGKNGYTF | TGCAGCGTCCCTGACAGGGGGAAAAATGGCTACACCTTC
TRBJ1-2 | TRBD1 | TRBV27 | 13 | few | CASSRGTGGGYTF | TGTGCCAGCAGTCGAGGGACAGGGGGTGGCTACACCTTC
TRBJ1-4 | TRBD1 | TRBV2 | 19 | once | CASKKGEWTGRWTQEKLFF | TGTGCCAGCAAAAAAGGGGAGTGGACAGGGAGGTGGACTCAGGAAAAACTGTTTTTT
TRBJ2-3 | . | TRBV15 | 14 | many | CATRLGTATDTQYF | TGTGCCACCAGACTAGGGACTGCAACAGATACGCAGTATTTT
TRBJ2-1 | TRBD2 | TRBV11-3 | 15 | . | CASSASGTRYNEQFF | TGTGCCAGCAGCGCTAGCGGGACGCGTTACAATGAGCAGTTCTTC
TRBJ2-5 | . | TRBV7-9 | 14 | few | CASSRRQEGETQYF | TGTGCCAGCAGCCGAAGACAGGAAGGGGAGACCCAGTACTTC
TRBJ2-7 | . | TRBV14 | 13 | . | CASSQDVGSEQYF | TGTGCCAGCAGCCAAGACGTGGGGAGCGAGCAGTACTTC
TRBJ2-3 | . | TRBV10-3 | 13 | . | CAIGQSPTDTQYF | TGTGCCATCGGACAGTCCCCGACAGATACGCAGTATTTT
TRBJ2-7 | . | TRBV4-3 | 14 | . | CASSLGTPIYEQYF | TGCGCCAGCAGCCTCGGGACACCCATCTACGAGCAGTACTTC
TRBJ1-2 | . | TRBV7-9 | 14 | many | CASSLDGGSYGYTF | TGTGCCAGCAGCTTAGACGGAGGGTCCTATGGCTACACCTTC
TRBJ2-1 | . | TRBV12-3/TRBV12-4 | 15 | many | CASSPGDIGYNEQFF | TGTGCCAGCAGTCCCGGGGATATTGGGTACAATGAGCAGTTCTTC
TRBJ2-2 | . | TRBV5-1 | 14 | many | CASSLVAVTGELFF | TGCGCCAGCAGCTTGGTAGCCGTGACCGGGGAGCTGTTTTTT
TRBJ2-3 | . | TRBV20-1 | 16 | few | CSAGQPRLVGTDTQYF | TGCAGTGCTGGCCAACCACGACTAGTAGGCACAGATACGCAGTATTTT
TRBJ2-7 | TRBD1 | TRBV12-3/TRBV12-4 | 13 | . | CASSDRGLNEQYF | TGTGCCAGCAGTGACAGGGGGCTAAACGAGCAGTACTTC
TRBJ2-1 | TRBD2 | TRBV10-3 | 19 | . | CAISRLAGGPESSYNEQFF | TGTGCCATCAGCCGACTAGCGGGGGGTCCGGAGAGCTCCTACAATGAGCAGTTCTTC
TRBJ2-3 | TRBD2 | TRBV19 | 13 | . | CASTGGFADTQYF | TGTGCCAGTACCGGGGGGTTTGCAGATACGCAGTATTTT
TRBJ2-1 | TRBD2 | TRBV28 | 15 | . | CASSFTGGAYNEQFF | TGTGCCAGCAGTTTTACCGGGGGGGCCTACAATGAGCAGTTCTTC
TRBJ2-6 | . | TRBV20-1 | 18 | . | CSARVGRVPSPGANVLTF | TGCAGTGCTAGAGTGGGGCGTGTACCCTCACCTGGGGCCAACGTCCTGACTTTC
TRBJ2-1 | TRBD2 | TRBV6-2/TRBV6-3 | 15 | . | CASVAGLAGAGEQFF | TGTGCCAGCGTAGCGGGACTAGCGGGAGCCGGGGAGCAGTTCTTC
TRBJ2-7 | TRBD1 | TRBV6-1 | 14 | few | CASYEQGESYEQYF | TGTGCCAGCTACGAACAGGGGGAAAGCTACGAGCAGTACTTC
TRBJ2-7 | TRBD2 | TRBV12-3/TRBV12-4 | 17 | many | CASTLRRTSVSRGEQYF | TGTGCCAGCACCCTAAGGCGGACTAGCGTAAGTCGCGGCGAGCAGTACTTC
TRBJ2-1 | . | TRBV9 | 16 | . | CASSARGVLAINEQFF | TGTGCCAGCAGCGCCCGCGGGGTCCTTGCGATCAATGAGCAGTTCTTC
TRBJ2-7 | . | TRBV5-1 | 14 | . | CASSLGQVIYEQYF | TGCGCCAGCAGCTTGGGACAGGTAATCTACGAGCAGTACTTC
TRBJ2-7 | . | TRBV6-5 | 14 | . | CASSYSDSGNEQYF | TGTGCCAGCAGTTACTCGGATTCGGGCAACGAGCAGTACTTC
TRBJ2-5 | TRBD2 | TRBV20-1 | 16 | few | CSADRTRSPLQQTQYF | TGCAGTGCCGATCGGACTAGGTCGCCGCTACAACAGACCCAGTACTTC
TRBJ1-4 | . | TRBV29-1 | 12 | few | CSAGRGDEKLFF | TGCAGCGCGGGCAGGGGAGATGAAAAACTGTTTTTT
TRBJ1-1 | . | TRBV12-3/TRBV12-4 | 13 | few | CASSLMRNTEAFF | TGTGCCAGCAGTTTGATGCGGAACACTGAAGCTTTCTTT
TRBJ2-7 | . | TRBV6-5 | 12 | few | CASTATTYEQYF | TGTGCCAGCACCGCAACCACCTACGAGCAGTACTTC
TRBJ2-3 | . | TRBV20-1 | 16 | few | CSAANPFSDSTDTQYF | TGCAGTGCTGCCAATCCTTTTAGCGATAGCACAGATACGCAGTATTTT